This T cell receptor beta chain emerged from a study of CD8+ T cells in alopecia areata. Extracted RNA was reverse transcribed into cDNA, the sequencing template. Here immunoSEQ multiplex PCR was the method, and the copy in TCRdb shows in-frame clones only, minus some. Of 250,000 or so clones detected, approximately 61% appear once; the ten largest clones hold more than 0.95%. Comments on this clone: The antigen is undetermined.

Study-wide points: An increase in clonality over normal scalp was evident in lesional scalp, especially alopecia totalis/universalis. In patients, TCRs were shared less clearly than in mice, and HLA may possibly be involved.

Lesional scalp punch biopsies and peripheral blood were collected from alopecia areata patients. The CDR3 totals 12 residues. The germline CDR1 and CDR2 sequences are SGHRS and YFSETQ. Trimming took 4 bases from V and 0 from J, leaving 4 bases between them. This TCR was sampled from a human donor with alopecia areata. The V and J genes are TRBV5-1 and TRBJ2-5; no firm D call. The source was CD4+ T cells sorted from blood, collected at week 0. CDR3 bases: TGCGCCAGCAGCCCGGACCAAGAGACCCAGTACTTC. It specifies CASSPDQETQYF.